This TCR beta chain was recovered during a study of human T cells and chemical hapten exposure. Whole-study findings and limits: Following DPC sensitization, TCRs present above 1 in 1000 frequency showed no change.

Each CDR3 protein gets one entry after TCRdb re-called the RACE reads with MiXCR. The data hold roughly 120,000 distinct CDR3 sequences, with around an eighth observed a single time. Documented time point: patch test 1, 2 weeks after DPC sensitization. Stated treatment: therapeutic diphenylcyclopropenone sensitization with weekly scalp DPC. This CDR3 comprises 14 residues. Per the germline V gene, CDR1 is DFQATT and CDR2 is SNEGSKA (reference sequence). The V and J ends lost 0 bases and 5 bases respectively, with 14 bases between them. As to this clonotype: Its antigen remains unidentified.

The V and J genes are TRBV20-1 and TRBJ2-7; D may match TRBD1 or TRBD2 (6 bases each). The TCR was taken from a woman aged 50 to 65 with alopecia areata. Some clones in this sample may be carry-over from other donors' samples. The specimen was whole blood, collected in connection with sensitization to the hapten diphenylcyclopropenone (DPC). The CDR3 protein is CSARDTEGGNEQYF. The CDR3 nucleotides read TGCAGTGCTAGAGATACGGAGGGGGGAAACGAGCAGTACTTC.